These 14 T cell receptor beta chains were sequenced from one sample in a study of OX40 agonist ivuxolimab in advanced cancers. The protocol was immunoSEQ multiplex PCR, while the TCRdb copy is restricted to in-frame clones and leaves out a portion. This table has just under 65,000 clones, roughly 86% appearing once. The sample in question was CD4+ or CD8+ T cells sorted from blood, obtained in a trial of the OX40 agonist ivuxolimab. These receptors all come from an adult with an advanced solid tumor such as melanoma, head and neck, liver or kidney cancer.

This clone was detected once. The genes are TRBV28 and TRBJ2-5; 9 bases match TRBD2. Per the germline V gene, CDR1 is MDHEN and CDR2 is SYDVKM. This CDR3 has 15 residues. V trimming: 4 bases; J trimming: 4 bases; junction bases outside the gene matches: 7. The CDR3: CASSWTSEQRETQYF. CDR3 DNA sequence: TGTGCCAGCAGTTGGACTAGCGAGCAACGAGAGACCCAGTACTTC.

V is TRBV18 and J is TRBJ2-3, with D maybe TRBD1 (7 bases). This CDR3 region has 16 residues. CDR1 and CDR2 from the germline V gene are KGHSH and LQKENI. Trimming pared 3 bases from V and 4 bases from J, leaving 17 bases between. CDR3 sequence reads: CASSPRGDKSPDTQYF. In nucleotides, the CDR3 is TGTGCCAGCTCACCCAGGGGGGACAAATCCCCAGATACGCAGTATTTT.

The gene calls are TRBV2 and TRBJ2-2; 9 bases match TRBD1. Germline values: CDR1 SNHLY, CDR2 FYNNEI. V dropped 6 bases and J dropped 4; count of bases not matched to a gene: 9. The CDR3 has 16 residues. The CDR3 nucleotides read TGTGCCAGCAGCGGACAGGGGAGGGTGGCCACCGGGGAGCTGTTTTTT. Encoded protein: CASSGQGRVATGELFF. The variable domain in full, with the rest retrieved from reference TRBV2 and TRBJ2-2, is EPEVTQTPSHQVTQMGQEVILRCVPISNHLYFYWYRQILGQKVEFLVSFYNNEISEKSEIFDDQFSVERPDGSNFTLKIRSTKLEDSAMYFCASSGQGRVATGELFFGEGSRLTVL.

V and J are TRBV27 and TRBJ2-7, with 13 bases aligning to TRBD2. Germline lookup yields CDR1 MNHEY and CDR2 SMNVEV (reference sequence). The CDR3 sequence is 16 residues long. Losses at the gene ends were 0 bases for V and 6 bases for J; bases not matched to a gene: 5. CDR3 residues: CASSLSFGTSGIEQYF. For the CDR3, the DNA is TGTGCCAGCAGTTTATCCTTCGGGACTAGCGGGATCGAGCAGTACTTC.

V usage is TRBV18 and J usage is TRBJ1-1; D perhaps matches TRBD1 (6 bases). The CDR3 consists of 15 residues. In germline, CDR1 is KGHSH, CDR2 LQKENI. V lost 5 bases and J lost 5, with 18 bases in between. The DNA of the CDR3 is TGTGCCAGCTCAGCTTTACGGACAGTTGATACTGAAGCTTTCTTT. Protein sequence: CASSALRTVDTEAFF.

CDR3 nucleotides: TGTGCCAGCAGCCTTGACAGAACCACTGAAGCTTTCTTT. Translated: CASSLDRTTEAFF. The V call is TRBV14, the J call TRBJ1-1; tentative D call: TRBD1 (5 bases). Trimming cost V 4 bases and J 4 bases, with 10 bases left between them. CDR1 is SGHDN and CDR2 is FVKESK in the germline V gene. The CDR3 covers 13 residues.

The chain carries TRBV27 and TRBJ1-1; 10 bases agree with TRBD1. Germline CDR1 and CDR2: MNHEY and SMNVEV (reference sequence). The CDR3 contains 15 residues. Unmatched junction bases numbered 8, after V lost 6 bases and J lost 4 bases. The CDR3 DNA is TGTGCCAGCAGCAGACAGGGGGCGCGAAGCACTGAAGCTTTCTTT. This sequence encodes CASSRQGARSTEAFF.

The rearrangement uses TRBV5-1 and TRBJ2-1, with a possible D match to TRBD1 (8 bases). The CDR3 extends over 16 amino acids. Germline CDR1 SGHRS, CDR2 YFSETQ. V shed 4 bases and J shed 1 base, with 15 bases lying between them. The DNA of the CDR3 is TGCGCCAGCAGCCCCGGACAGGGAGGGTCCTACAATGAGCAGTTCTTC. Translated: CASSPGQGGSYNEQFF.

The chain has TRBV9 and TRBJ1-4; TRBD1 might be the D (5 bases). Looked up from germline, CDR1 is SGDLS and CDR2 is YYNGEE. The CDR3 spans 13 residues. V lost 2 bases and J 6 bases, leaving 8 bases between the germline ends. CDR3 DNA: TGTGCCAGCAGCGTTGGGGGGGATGAAAAACTGTTTTTT. This gives the protein CASSVGGDEKLFF.

The CDR3 loop reads CASSQVDGQGGYEQYF. In DNA form, the CDR3 reads TGCGCCAGCAGCCAAGTCGACGGACAGGGGGGATACGAGCAGTACTTC. V is TRBV4-1 and J is TRBJ2-7, with 10 bases aligning to TRBD1. From germline, CDR1 is MGHRA and CDR2 YSYEKL. This CDR3 has 16 amino acids. After removal of 1 base from V and 4 bases from J, the junction contained 7 bases not matched to a gene.

The V gene is TRBV19, the J gene TRBJ1-1, with D tentatively TRBD1 (5 bases). V lost 7 bases to trimming and J lost 4 bases, with 22 bases between them. The CDR3 length is 16 residues. Germline-derived CDR1 and CDR2 are LNHDA and SQIVND (reference sequence). CDR3: CASNPREGWTTTEAFF. The DNA for the CDR3 is TGTGCCAGTAACCCCAGGGAAGGCTGGACTACCACTGAAGCTTTCTTT.

The rearrangement joins TRBV12-5 to TRBJ2-6, with D possibly TRBD1 on 5 matching bases. CDR3 size: 16 residues. Per the germline V gene, CDR1 is LGHNT and CDR2 is FRNRAP. Trimming removed 0 bases from V and 0 bases from J, with 6 bases in between. The CDR3 region has the DNA TGTGCTAGTGGTTTGGTCGACAGCTCTGGGGCCAACGTCCTGACTTTC. Amino acid sequence: CASGLVDSSGANVLTF.

The chain joins TRBV14 to TRBJ1-1; D is unresolved. This CDR3 spans 13 amino acids. The germline CDR1 and CDR2 sequences are SGHDN and FVKESK. The ends were cut back, 1 base at V and 3 bases at J, with 6 bases in the middle. In DNA, the CDR3 is TGTGCCAGCAGCCAAGGACGGTACACTGAAGCTTTCTTT. Translated: CASSQGRYTEAFF.

V and J are TRBV5-1 and TRBJ2-2; TRBD2 matches at 9 bases. The CDR3 sequence is 15 residues long. The germline V gene encodes CDR1 SGHRS and CDR2 YFSETQ. The junction had 6 bases not matched to a gene; V was cut back by 3 bases and J by 6 bases. CDR3: CASSYLAGGPGELFF. CDR3 sequence (DNA): TGCGCCAGCAGCTACCTGGCGGGGGGGCCCGGGGAGCTGTTTTTT.